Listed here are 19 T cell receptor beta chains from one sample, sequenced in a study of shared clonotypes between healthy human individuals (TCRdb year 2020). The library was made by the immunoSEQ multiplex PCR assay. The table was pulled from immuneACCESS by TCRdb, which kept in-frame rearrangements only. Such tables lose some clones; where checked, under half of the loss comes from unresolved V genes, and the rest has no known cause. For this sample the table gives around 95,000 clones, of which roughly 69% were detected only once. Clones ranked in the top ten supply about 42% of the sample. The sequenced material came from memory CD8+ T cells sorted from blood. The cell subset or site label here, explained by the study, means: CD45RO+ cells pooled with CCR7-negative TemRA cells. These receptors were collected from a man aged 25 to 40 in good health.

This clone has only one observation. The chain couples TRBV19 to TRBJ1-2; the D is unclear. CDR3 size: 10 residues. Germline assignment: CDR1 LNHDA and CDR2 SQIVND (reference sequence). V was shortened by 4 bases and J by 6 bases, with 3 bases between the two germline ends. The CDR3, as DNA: TGTGCCAGTAGTACGGATGGCTACACCTTC. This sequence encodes CASSTDGYTF. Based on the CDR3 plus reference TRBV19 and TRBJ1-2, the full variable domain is DGGITQSPKYLFRKEGQNVTLSCEQNLNHDAMYWYRQDPGQGLRLIYYSQIVNDFQKGDIAEGYSVSREKKESFPLTVTSAQKNPTAFYLCASSTDGYTFGSGTRLTVV.

CDR3 in DNA: TGTGCCAGTAGTCACCTAGCGGGAGCTTTGTACAATGAGCAGTTCTTC. This encodes CASSHLAGALYNEQFF. V and J are TRBV19 and TRBJ2-1; 10 bases are a match to TRBD2. The CDR3 covers 16 residues. The germline gives CDR1 LNHDA, CDR2 SQIVND (reference sequence). Trimming at V came to 5 bases and at J to 4 bases, leaving 8 bases not matched to a gene.

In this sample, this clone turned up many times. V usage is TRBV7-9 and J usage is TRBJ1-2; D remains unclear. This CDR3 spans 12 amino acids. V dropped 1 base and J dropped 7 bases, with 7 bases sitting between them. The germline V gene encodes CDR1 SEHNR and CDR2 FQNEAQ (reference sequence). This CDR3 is CASSLGSGGYTF. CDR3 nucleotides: TGTGCCAGCAGCTTAGGTAGCGGTGGCTACACCTTC.

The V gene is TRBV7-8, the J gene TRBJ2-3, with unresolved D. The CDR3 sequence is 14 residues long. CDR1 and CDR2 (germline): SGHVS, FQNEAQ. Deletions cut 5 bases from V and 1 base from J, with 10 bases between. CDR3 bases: TGTGCCAGCAGCCCCGTGGTCGGCACAGATACGCAGTATTTT. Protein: CASSPVVGTDTQYF.

For the CDR3, the DNA is TGTGCCAGCAGCCCCCGCCGTAATCAGCCCCAGCATTTT. Protein sequence: CASSPRRNQPQHF. The chain carries TRBV7-9 and TRBJ1-5; no firm D call. V gave up 5 bases and J gave up 4 bases, with 9 bases separating them. Germline CDR1 is SEHNR and CDR2 is FQNEAQ (reference sequence). The CDR3 consists of 13 residues.

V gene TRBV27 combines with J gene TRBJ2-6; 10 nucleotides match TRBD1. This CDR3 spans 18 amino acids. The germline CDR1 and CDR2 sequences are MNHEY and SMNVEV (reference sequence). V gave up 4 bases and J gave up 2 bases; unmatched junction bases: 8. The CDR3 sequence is CASSSRDRGLTGANVLTF. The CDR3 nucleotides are TGTGCCAGCAGTTCCCGGGACAGGGGTCTGACTGGGGCCAACGTCCTGACTTTC.

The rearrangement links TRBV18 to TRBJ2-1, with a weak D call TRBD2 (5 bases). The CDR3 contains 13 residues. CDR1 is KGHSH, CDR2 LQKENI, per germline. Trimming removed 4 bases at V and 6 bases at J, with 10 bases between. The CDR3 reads CASSLLGVNEQFF. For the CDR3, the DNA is TGTGCCAGCTCACTATTGGGAGTCAATGAGCAGTTCTTC. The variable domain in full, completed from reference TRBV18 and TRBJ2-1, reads NAGVMQNPRHLVRRRGQEARLRCSPMKGHSHVYWYRQLPEEGLKFMVYLQKENIIDESGMPKERFSAEFPKEGPSILRIQQVVRGDSAAYFCASSLLGVNEQFFGPGTRLTVL.

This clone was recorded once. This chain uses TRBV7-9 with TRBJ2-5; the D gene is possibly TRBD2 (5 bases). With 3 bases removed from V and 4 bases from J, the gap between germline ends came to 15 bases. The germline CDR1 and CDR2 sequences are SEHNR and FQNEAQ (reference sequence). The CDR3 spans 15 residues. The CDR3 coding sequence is TGTGCCAGCAGCTTTCGACTTGGAGGTCGAGAGACCCAGTACTTC. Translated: CASSFRLGGRETQYF.

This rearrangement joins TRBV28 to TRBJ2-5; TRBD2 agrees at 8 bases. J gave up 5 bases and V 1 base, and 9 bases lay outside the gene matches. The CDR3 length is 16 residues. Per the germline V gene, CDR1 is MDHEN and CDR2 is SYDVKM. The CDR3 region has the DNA TGTGCCAGCAGTTTATCCGGCGGGAGGAGTCGTGAGACCCAGTACTTC. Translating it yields CASSLSGGRSRETQYF.

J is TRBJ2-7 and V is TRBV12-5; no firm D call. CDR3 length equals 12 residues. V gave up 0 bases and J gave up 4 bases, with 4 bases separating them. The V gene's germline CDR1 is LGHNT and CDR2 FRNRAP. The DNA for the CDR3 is TGTGCTAGTGGTTTGGTAGTTTACGAGCAGTACTTC. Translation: CASGLVVYEQYF.

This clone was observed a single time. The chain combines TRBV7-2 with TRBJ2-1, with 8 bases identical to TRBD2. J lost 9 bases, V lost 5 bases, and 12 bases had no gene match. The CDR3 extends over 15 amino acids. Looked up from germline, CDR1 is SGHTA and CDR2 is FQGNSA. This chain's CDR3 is CASSRPGLGITEQFF. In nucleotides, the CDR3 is TGTGCCAGCAGCCGGCCGGGACTAGGTATTACTGAGCAGTTCTTC.

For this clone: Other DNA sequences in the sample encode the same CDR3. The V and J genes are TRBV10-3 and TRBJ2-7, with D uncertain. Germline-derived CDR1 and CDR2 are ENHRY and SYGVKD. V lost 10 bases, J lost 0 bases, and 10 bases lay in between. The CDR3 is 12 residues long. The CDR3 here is CATRTVSYEQYF. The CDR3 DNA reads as TGTGCCACCCGCACAGTCTCCTACGAGCAGTACTTC.

The CDR3 loop is CASSDQPTGGTLFF. The CDR3 DNA sequence: TGTGCCAGCAGTGACCAGCCCACAGGGGGAACGCTGTTTTTT. V usage is TRBV25-1 and J usage is TRBJ2-2, with 8 bases matching TRBD1. Looked up from germline, CDR1 is MGHDK and CDR2 is SYGVNS. This CDR3 has 14 amino acids. V shed 3 bases and J 13 bases; nucleotides not matched to a gene: 10.

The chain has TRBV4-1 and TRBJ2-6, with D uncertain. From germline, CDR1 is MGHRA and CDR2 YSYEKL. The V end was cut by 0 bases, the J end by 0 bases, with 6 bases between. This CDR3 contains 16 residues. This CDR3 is CASSQEESSGANVLTF. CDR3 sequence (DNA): TGCGCCAGCAGCCAAGAAGAAAGCTCTGGGGCCAACGTCCTGACTTTC.

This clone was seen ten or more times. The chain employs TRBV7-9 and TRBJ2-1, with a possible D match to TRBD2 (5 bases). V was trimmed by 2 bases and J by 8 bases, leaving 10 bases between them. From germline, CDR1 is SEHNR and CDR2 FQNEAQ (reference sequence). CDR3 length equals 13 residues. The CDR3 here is CASSLSSGDEQFF. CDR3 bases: TGTGCCAGCAGCTTATCCTCCGGGGATGAGCAGTTCTTC.

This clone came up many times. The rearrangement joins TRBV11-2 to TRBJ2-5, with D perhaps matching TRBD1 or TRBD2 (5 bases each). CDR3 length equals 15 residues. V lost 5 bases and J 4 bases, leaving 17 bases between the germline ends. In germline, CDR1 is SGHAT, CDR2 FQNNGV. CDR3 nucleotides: TGTGCCAGCAGCGCCGACGAGGGGCTCGCAGAGACCCAGTACTTC. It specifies CASSADEGLAETQYF.

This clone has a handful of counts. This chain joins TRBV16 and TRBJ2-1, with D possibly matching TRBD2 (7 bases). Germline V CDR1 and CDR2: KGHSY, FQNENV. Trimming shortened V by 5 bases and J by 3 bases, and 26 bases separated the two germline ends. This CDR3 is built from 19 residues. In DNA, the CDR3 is TGTGCCAGCAGCAACAGTCCGGGGGGCCAGCCTAAAATCTACAATGAGCAGTTCTTC. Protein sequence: CASSNSPGGQPKIYNEQFF.

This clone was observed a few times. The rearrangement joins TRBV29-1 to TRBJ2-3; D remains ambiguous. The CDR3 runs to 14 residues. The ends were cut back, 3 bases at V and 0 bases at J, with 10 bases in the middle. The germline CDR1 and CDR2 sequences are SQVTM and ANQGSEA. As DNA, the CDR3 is TGCAGCGTTGACGGGCTCCCTAGCACAGATACGCAGTATTTT. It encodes CSVDGLPSTDTQYF.

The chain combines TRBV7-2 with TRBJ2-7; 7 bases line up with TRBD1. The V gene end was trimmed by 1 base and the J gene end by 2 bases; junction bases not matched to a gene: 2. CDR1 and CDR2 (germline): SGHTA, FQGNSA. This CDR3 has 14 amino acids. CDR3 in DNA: TGTGCCAGCAGCTTAGGGCAGGGGGCCTACGAGCAGTACTTC. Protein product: CASSLGQGAYEQYF.